These 2 T cell receptor beta chains were sequenced from one sample in a study of blood T cell repertoires in COVID-19. The method was immunoSEQ multiplex PCR; TCRdb's version includes in-frame clones alone and lacks a portion of them. The sample consists of around 190,000 clones, just over 85% of them appearing once. The sequenced sample consisted of PBMCs or T cells enriched from blood (not recorded which). These receptor sequences come from a woman between 18 and 29 years old who had recovered from COVID-19.

The V and J genes are TRBV5-5 and TRBJ1-2, with TRBD1 as a possible D gene (6 bases). The CDR3 is 15 residues long. Germline V gene data show CDR1 as SGHKS and CDR2 as YYEKEE (reference sequence). V gave up 6 bases and J gave up 5 bases, with 20 bases separating them. The DNA of the CDR3 is TGTGCCAGCATCTCGAGGTGGGGCAGGGGATATGGCTACACCTTC. Amino acids: CASISRWGRGYGYTF.

V gene TRBV28 combines with J gene TRBJ1-3, with 10 bases that match TRBD1. V shed 5 bases, J shed 4 bases, and the junction held 14 bases outside the gene matches. The CDR3 length is 18 residues. Germline values: CDR1 MDHEN, CDR2 SYDVKM. This CDR3 reads CASSPRQGALSTGNTIYF. CDR3 bases: TGTGCCAGCAGTCCCCGACAGGGGGCGTTGAGTACGGGAAACACCATATATTTT.